Listed here are 5 T cell receptor beta chains from one sample, sequenced in a study of metastatic and nonmetastatic thyroid tumors (TCRdb year 2020). No treatment had been received by any patient before thyroid surgery. To prepare the library, PCR was applied. The listed sequencing device is Illumina HiSeq 4000. The public sequencing data were trimmed at Q25 with fastp and processed into clonotypes with MiXCR by TCRdb, which kept only in-frame beta chains. Here the sample has approximately 30,000 clones; 15% occur a single time. The ten largest clones add up to about 15% of the sample. Sequencing used blood. The receptors come from a male donor with papillary thyroid cancer or a benign thyroid nodule (not recorded which). Some clones in this sample may be carry-over from other donors' samples.

The table lists this clone with a count of one. The J gene is TRBJ1-2, the V gene TRBV20-1; no reliable D call. Per germline, CDR1 DFQATT and CDR2 SNEGSKA (reference sequence). The CDR3 is made up of 12 amino acids. Trimming shortened V by 3 bases and J by 7 bases, and 12 bases separated the two germline ends. CDR3 bases: TGCAGTGCTAGCCCCCCCACAGCTGGCTACACCTTC. This sequence encodes CSASPPTAGYTF.

At least ten counts were recorded for this clone. For the CDR3, the DNA is TGTGCCAGCAGCGGATGGGGCCCCTACGAGCAGTACTTC. Protein sequence: CASSGWGPYEQYF. The chain joins TRBV28 to TRBJ2-7; a possible D gene is TRBD1 (5 bases). The ends were cut back, 6 bases at V and 2 bases at J, with 11 bases in the middle. Germline V gives CDR1 MDHEN, CDR2 SYDVKM. CDR3 length: 13 residues. Combining the CDR3 with reference TRBV28 and TRBJ2-7 gives the whole variable domain DVKVTQSSRYLVKRTGEKVFLECVQDMDHENMFWYRQDPGLGLRLIYFSYDVKMKEKGDIPEGYSVSREKKERFSLILESASTNQTSMYLCASSGWGPYEQYFGPGTRLTVT.

Comment on this clone: The junction departs from the called germline gene at one end, perhaps through a read error. V is TRBV6-6 and J is TRBJ2-1; D not resolved. The CDR3 runs to 11 residues. CDR1 is MNHNY and CDR2 is SVGAGI in the germline V gene (reference sequence). The DNA for the CDR3 is TGTTCCAGCATTTACAGCAATGAGCAGTTCTTC. Translation: CSSIYSNEQFF.

This clone was recorded many times. The rearrangement uses TRBV28 and TRBJ2-7; no clear D gene. The CDR3 spans 11 residues. V dropped 11 bases and J dropped 4 bases, with 12 bases sitting between them. CDR1 MDHEN and CDR2 SYDVKM come from the germline V gene. The CDR3 region has the DNA TGTGCCGTCCTTGGTAAATACGAGCAGTACTTC. Its translation: CAVLGKYEQYF.

This clone was seen repeatedly, ten times or more. This specimen includes other DNA sequences encoding the same CDR3. V gene TRBV20-1 combines with J gene TRBJ2-3; 10 bases fit TRBD2. Trimming took 6 bases from V and 2 from J; bases not matched to a gene: 11. Germline V lookup: CDR1 DFQATT, CDR2 SNEGSKA (reference sequence). This CDR3 comprises 16 residues. CDR3 nucleotide sequence: TGCAGTGCCCAAGCGGCTAGCGGGGGACCCACAGATACGCAGTATTTT. This translates into CSAQAASGGPTDTQYF.